The rows below give T cell receptor beta chains drawn from one sample of a study of blood T cell repertoires in COVID-19. Produced via immunoSEQ multiplex PCR; TCRdb's table is partial and in-frame only. The sample yields tens of thousands of clones, over 75% seen once. The sequenced material came from peripheral blood. The receptors were gathered from a man aged 45-65 years with active COVID-19. CDR3s include the opening cysteine and the closing phenylalanine or tryptophan. Each record gives: D gene, V gene, J gene, clone size, CDR3 protein, CDR3 DNA. D genes are given only for firm matches. Clone size is given for some rows only: seen once, a few or many times, or a class if the clone is expanded.

-,TRBV28,TRBJ2-3,-,CASSLLETLLTDTQYF,TGTGCCAGCAGTTTATTGGAGACGCTTCTCACAGATACGCAGTATTTT
-,TRBV28,TRBJ2-6,-,CASSFTGSGANVLTF,TGTGCCAGCAGCTTCACAGGATCTGGGGCCAACGTCCTGACTTTC
-,TRBV24-1,TRBJ2-5,-,CATSDLRGARKETQYF,TGTGCCACCAGTGATTTAAGGGGCGCTCGTAAAGAGACCCAGTACTTC
-,TRBV2,TRBJ2-7,-,CASSAPDSSYEQYF,TGTGCCAGCAGTGCCCCCGACAGCTCCTACGAGCAGTACTTC
TRBD1,TRBV28,TRBJ2-2,-,CASSSVGTGVIGELFF,TGTGCCAGCAGTTCCGTGGGGACAGGGGTCATCGGGGAGCTGTTTTTT
-,TRBV3-1/TRBV3-2,TRBJ2-7,-,CASSQGGGPSYEQYF,TGTGCCAGCAGCCAAGGGGGCGGACCCTCCTACGAGCAGTACTTC
-,TRBV6-5,TRBJ2-5,once,CASSPPSIETQYF,TGTGCCAGCAGCCCCCCCAGTATTGAGACCCAGTACTTC
-,TRBV7-2,TRBJ2-7,-,CASSLARSSYEQYF,TGTGCCAGCAGCTTAGCGCGGTCCTCCTACGAGCAGTACTTC
-,TRBV27,TRBJ2-4,-,CASSRRHRATLAKNIQYF,TGTGCCAGCAGTCGGCGGCACAGGGCTACTTTAGCCAAAAACATTCAGTACTTC
-,TRBV5-1,TRBJ2-3,-,CASLDGSSTDTQYF,TGCGCCAGCCTCGACGGTAGCTCCACAGATACGCAGTATTTT
-,TRBV14,TRBJ1-4,-,CASSSEEGPSNEKLFF,TGTGCCAGCAGCTCGGAGGAGGGGCCGTCTAATGAAAAACTGTTTTTT
-,TRBV13,TRBJ2-7,-,CASSLGTLAYEQYF,TGTGCCAGCAGCTTGGGGACTCTAGCCTACGAGCAGTACTTC
TRBD2,TRBV9,TRBJ2-3,-,CASSVSGGAADTQYF,TGTGCCAGCAGCGTCAGCGGGGGGGCCGCAGATACGCAGTATTTT
TRBD1,TRBV2,TRBJ2-1,-,CARGLGDSYNEQFF,TGTGCCAGGGGCCTGGGGGACAGTTACAATGAGCAGTTCTTC